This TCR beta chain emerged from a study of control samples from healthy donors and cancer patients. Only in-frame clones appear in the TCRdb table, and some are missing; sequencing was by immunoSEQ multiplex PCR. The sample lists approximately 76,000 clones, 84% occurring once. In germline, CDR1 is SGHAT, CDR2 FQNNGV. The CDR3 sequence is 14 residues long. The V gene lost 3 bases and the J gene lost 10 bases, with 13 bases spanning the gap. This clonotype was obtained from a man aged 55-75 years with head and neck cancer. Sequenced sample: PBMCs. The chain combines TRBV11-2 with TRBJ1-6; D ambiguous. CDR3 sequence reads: CASSFLRAGSPLHF. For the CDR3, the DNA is TGTGCCAGCAGCTTTCTTCGCGCCGGATCACCCCTCCACTTT.